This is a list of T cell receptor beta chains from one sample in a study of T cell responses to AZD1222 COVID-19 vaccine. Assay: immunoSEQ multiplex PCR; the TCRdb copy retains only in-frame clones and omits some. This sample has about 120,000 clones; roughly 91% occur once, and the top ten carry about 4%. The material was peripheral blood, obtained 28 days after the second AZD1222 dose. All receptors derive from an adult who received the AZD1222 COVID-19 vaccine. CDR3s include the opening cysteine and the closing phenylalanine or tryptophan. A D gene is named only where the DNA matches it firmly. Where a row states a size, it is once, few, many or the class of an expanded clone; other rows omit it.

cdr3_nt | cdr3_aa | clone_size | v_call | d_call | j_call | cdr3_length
TGCGCCAGCAGCTTGGACGCGCTCCGCTATGGCTACACCTTC | CASSLDALRYGYTF | . | TRBV5-1 | . | TRBJ1-2 | 14
TGTGCCAGCCGACCCGACAGGAAAAACTATGGCTACACCTTC | CASRPDRKNYGYTF | . | TRBV2 | . | TRBJ1-2 | 14
TGTGCCAGCAGCTTAAGGGGCACCGATACGCAGTATTTT | CASSLRGTDTQYF | . | TRBV13 | . | TRBJ2-3 | 13
TGTGCCAGTAGTATTGAAGGGGGTGGGCTAGCCAAAAACATTCAGTACTTC | CASSIEGGGLAKNIQYF | . | TRBV19 | . | TRBJ2-4 | 17
TGTGCCAGCGGGACCGGGGATTACAATGAGCAGTTCTTC | CASGTGDYNEQFF | few | TRBV6-4 | . | TRBJ2-1 | 13
TGCAGCGTCGAAGGGACTCAGCAGTTCTTC | CSVEGTQQFF | . | TRBV29-1 | . | TRBJ2-1 | 10
TGTGCCAGCAGCGGAAGGGGTGGTGTCGCTGAAGCTTTCTTT | CASSGRGGVAEAFF | . | TRBV5-4 | . | TRBJ1-1 | 14
TGTGCCAGCTCGACGGACAGAGGATCCTACGAGCAGTACTTC | CASSTDRGSYEQYF | once | TRBV18 | . | TRBJ2-7 | 14
TGTGCCAGCAGCTTGGGACTAGCGGACCACGGAGAGCAGTTCTTC | CASSLGLADHGEQFF | . | TRBV5-8 | TRBD2 | TRBJ2-1 | 15
TGCGCCAGCAGCCAACTAAGGGGGGCCGGGGAGCTGTTTTTT | CASSQLRGAGELFF | . | TRBV4-3 | . | TRBJ2-2 | 14
TGTGCCAGCAGCTTAGGTCAGGGAGGCTACGAGCAGTACTTC | CASSLGQGGYEQYF | once | TRBV7-9 | . | TRBJ2-7 | 14
TGTGCCAGCAGTCAGGCGACAGGCCCCCGGGCTAATTCACCCCTCCACTTT | CASSQATGPRANSPLHF | . | TRBV6-6 | . | TRBJ1-6 | 17
TGTGCCAGCAGTGTAAGAACAGGGACCAACTATGGCTACACCTTC | CASSVRTGTNYGYTF | . | TRBV28 | . | TRBJ1-2 | 15
TGCGCCAGCAGCTTGATCCGGGACCGGAGCTACGAGCAGTACTTC | CASSLIRDRSYEQYF | once | TRBV5-1 | . | TRBJ2-7 | 15
TGTGCCAGCAGCTTGAGGACAGGGTGGGCCGGGGAGCTGTTTTTT | CASSLRTGWAGELFF | . | TRBV7-2 | TRBD1 | TRBJ2-2 | 15
TGTGCCAGCAGTTACCGAGGGACAGCTAGCACAGATACGCAGTATTTT | CASSYRGTASTDTQYF | . | TRBV6-5 | TRBD1 | TRBJ2-3 | 16
TGTGCCAGCAGCTTAGATGGTACAGGACGGGGTATGGGGGGCTACACCTTC | CASSLDGTGRGMGGYTF | . | TRBV11-2 | . | TRBJ1-2 | 17
TGTGCCAGCAGCTTGGGACAGGGGGCTAGCACAGATACGCAGTATTTT | CASSLGQGASTDTQYF | . | TRBV5-6 | TRBD1 | TRBJ2-3 | 16
TGTGCCAGCAGCTTAGCGGCTAGCGGGGGGACAGATACGCAGTATTTT | CASSLAASGGTDTQYF | once | TRBV7-6 | TRBD2 | TRBJ2-3 | 16
TGCGCCAGCAGCTTGGACGACAGTCGAGGCTACACCTTC | CASSLDDSRGYTF | . | TRBV5-1 | . | TRBJ1-2 | 13
TGTGCCAGCATGGACAGGGGGAGACGGTATGGCTACACCTTC | CASMDRGRRYGYTF | . | TRBV3-1/TRBV3-2 | TRBD1 | TRBJ1-2 | 14
TGTGCTAGTGGTTTAGCAGTCGTGGCGACAGGGGGTGTCGGGCTGCAAATAACTGAAGCTTTCTTT | CASGLAVVATGGVGLQITEAFF | . | TRBV12-5 | TRBD1 | TRBJ1-1 | 22
TGTGCCAGCAGCTCCCCTCCGCCGGATACGCAGTATTTT | CASSSPPPDTQYF | . | TRBV7-3 | . | TRBJ2-3 | 13
TGTGCCATCAGTGAGGACAGAAACTCCTACGAGCAGTACTTC | CAISEDRNSYEQYF | . | TRBV10-3 | . | TRBJ2-7 | 14
TGTGCCAGCGGCTACAGGGTTGGGGCCAACGTCCTGACTTTC | CASGYRVGANVLTF | . | TRBV16 | . | TRBJ2-6 | 14
TGTGCCAGCAGCCTACCCGGAAGTACCTACGAGCAGTACTTC | CASSLPGSTYEQYF | . | TRBV7-2 | . | TRBJ2-7 | 14
TGTGCCAGCAGCCCCTCACAGGGACAGGGGGTTTATGGCTACACCTTC | CASSPSQGQGVYGYTF | once | TRBV28 | TRBD1 | TRBJ1-2 | 16
TGTGCCAGCAGTGACTCAGCGGGCTCTAGCACAGATACGCAGTATTTT | CASSDSAGSSTDTQYF | . | TRBV6-4 | . | TRBJ2-3 | 16
TGTGCCAGCAGCGTAGATCCCAGGCCCACTAATGAAAAACTGTTTTTT | CASSVDPRPTNEKLFF | . | TRBV9 | . | TRBJ1-4 | 16
TGTGCCAGCAGTGAAACCTCCTACGAGCAGTACTTC | CASSETSYEQYF | . | TRBV27 | . | TRBJ2-7 | 12
TGTGCAGCGATCGGACAGGAATCCTACGAGCAGTACTTC | CAAIGQESYEQYF | . | TRBV28 | TRBD1 | TRBJ2-7 | 13
TGTGCCAGCAGCTTAGGCCGGACGCACCAAGATAATTCACCCCTCCACTTT | CASSLGRTHQDNSPLHF | . | TRBV13 | . | TRBJ1-6 | 17
TGTGCCAGCAGCCGAACAGGGTATAGCAATCAGCCCCAGCATTTT | CASSRTGYSNQPQHF | . | TRBV6-5 | . | TRBJ1-5 | 15
TGTGCCAGCCAGGGGACAGTAACGAACACCGGGGAGCTGTTTTTT | CASQGTVTNTGELFF | . | TRBV27 | TRBD1 | TRBJ2-2 | 15
TGCGCCAGCAGCGACCGGGACAGGGGAGCGTGGGCCACTGAAGCTTTCTTT | CASSDRDRGAWATEAFF | . | TRBV5-1 | TRBD1 | TRBJ1-1 | 17
TGCGCCAGCAAATCTATGTCGGGACCGAACACCGGGGAGCTGTTTTTT | CASKSMSGPNTGELFF | . | TRBV5-1 | . | TRBJ2-2 | 16
TGTGCATCCGGGACAGGGTTCTTAGCTAACTATGGCTACACCTTC | CASGTGFLANYGYTF | . | TRBV27 | TRBD1 | TRBJ1-2 | 15
TGTGCCAGCAGCCTGTCGAGGGGTCCAGCCTACCCCGGGGAGCTGTTTTTT | CASSLSRGPAYPGELFF | . | TRBV28 | . | TRBJ2-2 | 17
TGTGCCAGCTCACCAGGTTCAGGGTTAAGTAGCAATCAGCCCCAGCATTTT | CASSPGSGLSSNQPQHF | . | TRBV18 | . | TRBJ1-5 | 17
TGCGCCAGCAGCCGCCCGGGACAGGGCGGTGGGTATGGCTACACCTTC | CASSRPGQGGGYGYTF | . | TRBV4-1 | TRBD1 | TRBJ1-2 | 16
TGTGCCAGCAGCTTAACAAGGGACGGACGAGGGAACATTCAGTACTTC | CASSLTRDGRGNIQYF | . | TRBV7-3 | . | TRBJ2-4 | 16
TGTGCCAGCAGTTACGGGGACGTGGATTCACCCCTCCACTTT | CASSYGDVDSPLHF | . | TRBV6-5 | . | TRBJ1-6 | 14
TGTGCCTGGAGTGCCCGGGTCCTGAACACTGAAGCTTTCTTT | CAWSARVLNTEAFF | few | TRBV30 | . | TRBJ1-1 | 14
TGCGCCAGAGACACTAACTATGGCTACACCTTC | CARDTNYGYTF | few | TRBV5-1 | . | TRBJ1-2 | 11
TGTGCCTGGGTAACCAGCGCTCCACCCCTCCACTTT | CAWVTSAPPLHF | . | TRBV30 | . | TRBJ1-6 | 12
TGTGCCAGTTCCTCCCCAAGGGCGCAAGGAAAACTGTTTTTT | CASSSPRAQGKLFF | . | TRBV7-9 | . | TRBJ1-4 | 14
TGTGCCAGCAGCCTTACTCGGCCCCCTGGAAACACCATATATTTT | CASSLTRPPGNTIYF | . | TRBV6-5 | . | TRBJ1-3 | 15
TGTGCCAGCAGGACTAGCGGGGGGCCCACCGGGGAGCTGTTTTTT | CASRTSGGPTGELFF | once | TRBV27 | TRBD2 | TRBJ2-2 | 15
TGTGCCAGCAGCTCCCCGAGGGCAGATACGCAGTATTTT | CASSSPRADTQYF | . | TRBV7-9 | . | TRBJ2-3 | 13
TGTGCCAGCAGCCAAGATAGCCGGAACACTGAAGCTTTCTTT | CASSQDSRNTEAFF | . | TRBV3-1/TRBV3-2 | . | TRBJ1-1 | 14
TGTGCCACCAGTGATCGGGCTAGCGGATACAATGAGCAGTTCTTC | CATSDRASGYNEQFF | . | TRBV24-1 | TRBD2 | TRBJ2-1 | 15
TGTGCCAGCAGCTGGGGAGGGGACACTGAAGCTTTCTTT | CASSWGGDTEAFF | . | TRBV5-4 | . | TRBJ1-1 | 13
TGTGCCAGCACCTCCCGGGGAAACTATAATTCACCCCTCCACTTT | CASTSRGNYNSPLHF | . | TRBV9 | . | TRBJ1-6 | 15
TGTGCCAGCACCCCAGGAGCTAACTATGGCTACACCTTC | CASTPGANYGYTF | . | TRBV6-5 | . | TRBJ1-2 | 13